The 2 T cell receptor beta chains below were found in one sample sequenced in a study of identical twins. TCRdb reprocessed the 5' RACE reads via MiXCR and lists one record per CDR3 protein. The table lists 410,000 or so distinct CDR3 sequences, 15% to 20% of them singletons. The specimen sequenced was naive T cells sorted from blood. The receptors shown here come from a man aged 50 to 60 in good health.

V usage is TRBV5-1 and J usage is TRBJ2-3; 8 positions match TRBD2. Germline CDR1 SGHRS, CDR2 YFSETQ. The CDR3 loop spans 17 amino acids. J lost 5 bases, V lost 4 bases, and 15 bases had no gene match. The CDR3 sequence is CASSGTGVAGLEDTQYF. The CDR3 DNA follows: TGCGCCAGCAGCGGGACGGGGGTAGCGGGATTAGAAGATACGCAGTATTTT.

This clonotype was recorded at least ten times. In nucleotides, the CDR3 is TGTGCCAGCAGTTCGAACAGGGGTAGAAAGTTCTTC. Translated: CASSSNRGRKFF. The V call is TRBV27, the J call TRBJ2-1; 7 bases are a match to TRBD1. Germline CDR1 and CDR2: MNHEY and SMNVEV (reference sequence). The CDR3 extends over 12 amino acids. Unmatched junction bases numbered 8, after V lost 4 bases and J lost 14 bases.